One and the same sample provided the 8 T cell receptor beta chains below, sequenced in a study of cytomegalovirus exposure and HLA in healthy donors. PCR primers comprised 60 Vbeta and 13 Jbeta primers. The data were produced by immunoSEQ multiplex PCR, yet TCRdb's version contains in-frame clones alone and is incomplete. The table includes about 200,000 clones, 70% to 80% detected once. Material: PBMCs. These TCRs come from a male donor in good health and CMV-seropositive.

Written as DNA, the CDR3 is TGCGCCAGCAGCATCCTTGTTCAAGAGACCCAGTACTTC. Protein sequence: CASSILVQETQYF. The chain has TRBV5-1 and TRBJ2-5, with no clear D. Germline V CDR1 and CDR2: SGHRS, YFSETQ. The CDR3 is 13 amino acids. V lost 4 bases and J 2 bases, leaving 9 bases between the germline ends.

The J gene is TRBJ2-7, the V gene TRBV28; maybe TRBD1 (5 bases). Deletions cut 4 bases from V and 1 base from J, with 14 bases between. This CDR3 is built from 15 residues. Germline V gene lookup returns CDR1 MDHEN and CDR2 SYDVKM. CDR3 region: CASSWGDLLSYEQYF. CDR3 DNA sequence: TGTGCCAGCAGTTGGGGCGACCTCTTGTCCTACGAGCAGTACTTC.

V gene TRBV11-3 combines with J gene TRBJ2-3; a weak D match, TRBD1 (6 bases). CDR1 and CDR2 from the germline V gene are SGHNT and YENEEA. The CDR3 extends over 14 amino acids. Trimming stripped 4 bases from V and 0 bases from J, with 8 bases between. The CDR3 here is CASSSGQSTDTQYF. The CDR3, as DNA: TGTGCCAGCAGCTCCGGACAGAGCACAGATACGCAGTATTTT.

This clone was recorded a few times. The chain links TRBV6-5 to TRBJ1-2; perhaps TRBD1 as D (5 bases). Germline CDR1 reads MNHEY; CDR2 reads SVGAGI. V was trimmed by 7 bases and J by 8 bases, leaving 14 bases between them. The CDR3 consists of 12 residues. CDR3 nucleotides: TGTGCCAGCACCCCGGGGGTTAGGGGCTACACCTTC. This translates into CASTPGVRGYTF.

This chain uses TRBV9 with TRBJ1-5; D gene uncertain. The length of the CDR3 is 15 residues. Between the trimmed V and J ends, which lost 0 bases and 4 bases, there was a span of 11 bases. Germline assignment: CDR1 SGDLS and CDR2 YYNGEE. The CDR3 sequence is CASSVGAGKNQPQHF. The CDR3, as DNA: TGTGCCAGCAGCGTAGGGGCCGGGAAAAATCAGCCCCAGCATTTT.

This chain connects TRBV25-1 to TRBJ1-2, with D hard to call. Trimming removed 1 base at V and 4 bases at J, with 7 bases between. Germline values: CDR1 MGHDK, CDR2 SYGVNS. This CDR3 spans 13 amino acids. The CDR3 region is CASSELPVYGYTF. CDR3 sequence (DNA): TGTGCCAGCAGTGAATTACCGGTCTATGGCTACACCTTC.

As regards this clone: Germline and junction disagree at one end, which may indicate a read error. The chain couples TRBV7-9 to TRBJ2-7, with 8 bases aligning to TRBD1. CDR1 and CDR2 from the germline V gene are SEHNR and FQNEAQ (reference sequence). The CDR3 is 12 amino acids. The CDR3 coding sequence is TGTTCCAGCAGCTCGACAGGGGCCGAGCAGTACTTC. This codes for CSSSSTGAEQYF.

The chain couples TRBV5-1 to TRBJ2-7; TRBD1 matches at 7 bases. V dropped 2 bases and J dropped 2; count of bases not matched to a gene: 4. The CDR3 has 14 amino acids. Germline V CDR1 and CDR2: SGHRS, YFSETQ. The CDR3 protein is CASSLQGSPYEQYF. In nucleotides, the CDR3 is TGCGCCAGCAGCTTACAGGGGTCCCCCTACGAGCAGTACTTC.